This T cell receptor (beta chain) was recovered during a study of shared clonotypes between healthy human individuals (dated by TCRdb to 2019 to 2021). Study-level background: A few men and two women, aged 18 to 49 years, made up the cohort. For each donor, three plates each were used for CD4 naive and CD4 memory, two plates were used for CD8 naive, and one plate was used for CD8 memory. Blood TCR repertoires of about 5 healthy adults were deeply sequenced to estimate repertoire size and the extent of clonotype sharing between individuals. To increase sequencing depth and limit assay-specific biases, TCR repertoire library preparation and sequencing were carried out by different laboratories using diverse techniques. Leukapheresis yielded between about 0.9 and 10 billion PBMCs per donor.

Using the deep immunoSEQ assay, multiplex PCR amplified TCR CDR3 regions from genomic DNA. Extracted genomic DNA from each cell subset was spread evenly across all wells of several immunoSEQ 96-well plates, with each plate serving as a replicate. For sorted subsets, roughly 200 ng of genomic DNA, equivalent to about 30,000 T cell genomes, went into each replicate PCR. Purified libraries were measured with a Qubit 3.0 fluorometer, size-checked on a Bioanalyzer 2100, and measured again with the KAPA Library Quantification kit. Every immunoSEQ 96-well plate was sequenced on a separate single-read 150-cycle Illumina NextSeq 550 flow cell. The paper's data handling went like this. Because the immunoSEQ output held only junctional sequences and lacked quality scores, the filtering could not match the filtering applied to full-length reads. Sequences were annotated with PyIR, a Python wrapper for IgBLAST v1.9, using IMGT germline references to assign V/J genes and CDR3. Reads with weak V/J assignments (E-value above 1e-6), missing CDR3, stop codons, out-of-frame junctions, or ambiguous translated residues were removed. V3J clonotypes were defined by identical inferred V gene, J gene, and CDR3 amino acid sequence. Percentage overlap between repertoires was computed as shared unique clonotypes divided by the size of the smaller repertoire. Repertoire richness was assessed with RTK rarefaction, the Chao1 estimator, and Recon v2.1 estimates of unobserved clonotypes. OLGA was used to compute generation probabilities for all TCRbeta clonotypes that the gDNA method yielded from four donors. The clones in this table, taken by TCRdb from immuneACCESS, are in-frame only. Not every clone is retained; where verified, under half of the shortfall comes from an unresolved V gene, and the cause of the rest is unknown. V, J and clone size are those of that table, while D and trimming were read from the DNA. The sample table holds 2,500,000 or so clones, of which around 90% were seen once. Of the sample, about 0.13% falls within the top ten clones.

Study-wide findings and limitations: Incomplete sequencing was indicated by rarefaction of sorted-subset datasets, despite the large sequencing depth. The genetic and exposure-history diversity represented was limited by the small number of donors. Sampling was restricted to blood, and TCR repertoires in tissues likely differ from the TCR repertoires found in blood. Based on pairwise subsampling, the degree of clonotype sharing among donors was expected to be affected by sequencing depth. Larger estimated clonotype richness was generally found for naive subsets than for memory subsets. About 5% of naive CD4, roughly 3.5% of naive CD8, 2.3% of memory CD4, and 0.4% of memory CD8 clonotypes were shared across several donors. Higher generation probabilities were observed for clonotypes shared by all four sorted-subset donors than for non-shared clonotypes.

The donors were healthy, HIV-negative adults who had no recently reported acute infections or vaccinations. All donors were Caucasian adults living in Nashville, Tennessee, USA. Magnetic negative selection was used to enrich CD4+ T cells, after which naive cells were positively selected on CD45RA and the negative fraction became the memory subset. After blood collection by leukapheresis, PBMCs were isolated using Ficoll-Histopaque density gradient centrifugation and then cryopreserved in the vapor phase of liquid nitrogen. Analytical flow cytometry was used to check the purity and quantity of every magnetically sorted T cell population. Genomic DNA was isolated from every sorted fraction and measured by UV absorbance on a Nanodrop 2000c. With respect to this clone: No cognate antigen has been identified for it. No per-base quality is available; no much larger clone lies one base away.

This clonotype originated in a man between 18 and 29 years old in good health. The sample consisted of naive CD4+ T cells sorted from blood. This specimen's cell subset or site label, per the study, means: CD45RA+ positively selected.

The nucleotides are TGTGCCAGCAGCCCCGAGTTTAGCAATCAGCCCCAGCATTTT. The encoded protein is CASSPEFSNQPQHF. The receptor chain draws on TRBV21-1 and TRBJ1-5. TRBV21-1 is a pseudogene segment. CDR3 length: 14 amino acids, cysteine to phenylalanine. The entry retains the CDR3 DNA only, 42 bases that are in frame from base 1.